This T cell receptor beta chain derives from a study of T cells in Graves' hyperthyroidism and ophthalmopathy (dated by TCRdb to the late 2010s). The study in broad terms: Peripheral blood samples were taken at initial diagnosis, before any treatment was given. To identify distinguishing TCR V-J signatures, a discovery cohort of around 100 patients was used, comprising 43 with Graves' ophthalmopathy and approximately 58 with stable Graves' hyperthyroidism. Prospective prediction of ophthalmopathy was tested in an independent validation cohort of some 20 hyperthyroidism patients and 17 patients who later progressed to ophthalmopathy. The 95 to 100 discovery patients were randomly divided into training and test sets at a 7:3 ratio. In addition, the study compared T-cell repertoires in thyroid tissue and in blood from a handful of Graves' hyperthyroidism patients. Following sampling, methimazole starting at 30 mg daily was given to hyperthyroidism patients, and high-dose intravenous methylprednisolone was given to ophthalmopathy patients. The paper describes TCR Vbeta CDR3 sequencing of roughly 130 peripheral blood samples, made up of 40 to 45 ophthalmopathy patients, around 73 hyperthyroidism patients and some 17 progressor patients.

This clonotype was counted at least ten times. The antigen this receptor binds is unknown. No qualities accompany the bases; no much larger clone lies one base away. The hyperthyroidism patients were between 18 and 65 years old and newly diagnosed, with a disease duration of less than 2 months. The study excluded patients with uncontrolled infections, other autoimmune diseases, pregnancy or lactation. Clinical symptoms, serum thyroxine and TRAb, thyroid ultrasound, and orbital computed tomography formed the basis for the diagnoses. Blood from progressor patients was collected at the time of first diagnosis with hyperthyroidism, before any ophthalmopathy symptoms had appeared. PBMCs were isolated from about 9 ml of fresh peripheral blood by Ficoll-Paque density gradient centrifugation. Progressor patients were first diagnosed with Graves' hyperthyroidism and then developed ophthalmopathy during follow-up. Total RNA was extracted with Trizol reagent, and quality was checked on an Agilent 2100 Bioanalyzer.

The CDR3 holds 16 amino acids from the cysteine to the phenylalanine. Kept here is only the CDR3 DNA, which spans 48 bases and is read in frame from base 1. In the germline V gene, CDR1 corresponds to MGHRA and CDR2 to YSYEKL. V is pared back by 4 bases and J by 2 bases, with 16 bases lying between the germline termini. The TCR beta CDR3 regions were amplified from the RNA transcripts. A first-round RT-PCR of the TCR CDR3 used the HTBI primer set with the Qiagen OneStep RT-PCR kit. The libraries were constructed in a second round of multiplex PCR and then size-selected and purified. Paired-end sequencing of the libraries was performed with 100 bp reads on an Illumina HiSeq2000. In the paper's pipeline: SOAPnuke was used to process the raw data, throwing out any read that contained adapters or uncalled bases, had a mean Phred below 15, or lacked an exact constant-primer or identifier match. COPE v1.2.5 was used to merge the high-quality paired reads, and each unique nucleotide sequence was defined as a clonotype. Clonotypes were aligned to IMGT TRBV, TRBD and TRBJ reference segments using MiTCR v1.1. Only V-J combinations with frequency above 0.0001, covering approximately 99% of repertoires, were analysed. A TCS score was defined as the ratio of F50 (clonal expansion) to E x V (chaos), with BLOSUM62-based TCRdist applied between CDR3 peptides within each V-J. Welch's t-statistics and random forest reduced roughly 500 V-J features to 13, which were used in a naive Bayes classifier (R e1071). In-frame beta chains were kept once TCRdb had trimmed the public reads at Q25 with fastp and called clones with MiXCR. When rows share a CDR3 protein, they turn into one entry using the most common DNA and genes. These V and J calls derive from TCRdb rather than the authors' analysis. This sample comprises approximately 270,000 distinct CDR3 sequences, roughly 15% of them detected only once. More than 10% of the sample lies in the top ten.

Overall study outcomes, separate from this receptor: A 13 V-J signature model separated ophthalmopathy from stable hyperthyroidism, with nearly 90% sensitivity and 81.08% specificity in cross-validation and 80%/75% in testing. In validation, the model predicted progression to ophthalmopathy with just under 71% sensitivity and less than 80% specificity, a median of 6.5 months before onset. Sample size was not statistically predetermined, and blinding of investigators to group allocation was not performed. Most expanded thyroid clonotypes (frequency above 0.001) were also found in blood, which suggests that blood repertoires may mirror thyroid immune responses.

The clonotype originates from a woman in her thirties or forties with Graves' hyperthyroidism that later progressed to Graves' ophthalmopathy. The chain is made from TRBV4-1 and TRBJ2-3; TRBD2 is perhaps the D gene, given 5 matching bases. Sequencing used blood. The CDR3 region: CASSRNSDSNTDTQYF. The nucleotide sequence is TGCGCCAGCAGCCGGAATAGCGACTCAAACACAGATACGCAGTATTTT.